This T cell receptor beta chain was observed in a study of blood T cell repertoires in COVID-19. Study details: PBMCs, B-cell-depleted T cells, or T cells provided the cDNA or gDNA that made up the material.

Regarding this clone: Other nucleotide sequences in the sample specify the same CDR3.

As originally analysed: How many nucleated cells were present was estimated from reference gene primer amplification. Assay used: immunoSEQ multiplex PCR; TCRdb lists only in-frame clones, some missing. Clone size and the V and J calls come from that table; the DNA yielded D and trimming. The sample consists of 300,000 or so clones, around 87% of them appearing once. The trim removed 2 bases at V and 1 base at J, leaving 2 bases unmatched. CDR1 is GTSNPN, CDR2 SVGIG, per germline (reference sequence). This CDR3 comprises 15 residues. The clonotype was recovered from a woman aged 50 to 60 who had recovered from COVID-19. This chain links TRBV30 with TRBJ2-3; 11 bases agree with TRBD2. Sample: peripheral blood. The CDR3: CAWSRLAGRTDTQYF. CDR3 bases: TGTGCCTGGAGTAGACTAGCGGGACGCACAGATACGCAGTATTTT. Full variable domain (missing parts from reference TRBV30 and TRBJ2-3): SQTIHQWPATLVQPVGSPLSLECTVEGTSNPNLYWYRQAAGRGLQLLFYSVGIGQISSEVPQNLSASRPQDRQFILSSKKLLLSDSGFYLCAWSRLAGRTDTQYFGPGTRLTVL.